Listed here is a single T cell receptor beta chain. As yet, its antigen is unknown. This entry belongs to a study of cytomegalovirus exposure and HLA in healthy donors. Study-level findings and limits: The authors enumerated over 150 TCR beta chains as linked to cytomegalovirus. Being productive about 90% or about 30% of the time was typical of most TCR beta V segments in an earlier analysis.

This CDR3 spans 16 amino acids. Germline CDR1 is LGHNA and CDR2 is YNFKEQ. Trimming removed 3 bases at V and 7 bases at J, with 19 bases between. It was with 60 Vbeta and 13 Jbeta primers that the PCR ran. Sequencing used immunoSEQ multiplex PCR; TCRdb keeps in-frame clones, though not all of them. The sample lists 160,000 or so clones, 70% to 85% seen once, with 1.4% in the top ten. The study sampled nominally healthy donors, though unrecorded immune exposures were likely. This chain uses TRBV4-2 with TRBJ2-1; perhaps TRBD2 as D (6 bases). The sequencing sample was made of PBMCs. The receptor was isolated from a male donor in good health and CMV-seronegative. This chain's CDR3 is CASSHVGQGGRNEQFF. The CDR3 DNA follows: TGTGCCAGCAGCCACGTAGGGCAGGGTGGGAGGAATGAGCAGTTCTTC.